This T cell receptor beta chain was captured by sequencing in a study of T cell responses to AZD1222 COVID-19 vaccine. Germline values: CDR1 SQVTM, CDR2 ANQGSEA. The CDR3 extends over 11 amino acids. Overall study results and limits: When two AZD1222 doses had been given, Spike-specific TCR breadth and depth rose. Mostly white British, mostly female donors; authors suggested clonal diversity may be underestimated.

A remark on this clone: Antigen: not known.

Profiled with immunoSEQ multiplex PCR; TCRdb holds only in-frame clones, not every one. Of about 130,000 clones listed, more than 85% are singletons. V and J are TRBV29-1 and TRBJ1-1, with D hard to call. The receptor's source is an adult in good health. Sequencing was performed on peripheral blood, taken on day 0 of AZD1222 vaccination. The CDR3 loop reads CMTIANTEAFF. Written as DNA, the CDR3 is TGCATGACGATCGCGAACACTGAAGCTTTCTTT.